A selection of T cell receptor beta chains follows, all from one sample in a study of PD-L1 blockade in urothelial cancer. TCRdb's copy holds only in-frame clones and misses some; the assay was immunoSEQ multiplex PCR. The data hold about 63,000 clones, with roughly 76% observed a single time. Specimen: PBMCs, collected around atezolizumab (anti-PD-L1) treatment. The receptor set was obtained from a man in his 70s with urothelial cancer. Each CDR3 is given with its conserved first and last residue.

j_call v_call cdr3_aa
TRBJ2-3 TRBV9 CASSPTSGIADTQYF
TRBJ1-2 TRBV18 CASSPTQGSGYGYTF
TRBJ2-7 TRBV6-6 CASNTDSSYEQYF
TRBJ1-4 TRBV6-1 CASSEAGQGLEKLFF
TRBJ1-4 TRBV4-3 CASSQYRGTNEKLFF
TRBJ2-5 TRBV5-6 CASSLGGTPQETQYF
TRBJ1-2 TRBV6-1 CATDKWGGDGYTF
TRBJ2-3 TRBV4-1 CASSQPTSGKQDTQYF
TRBJ1-2 TRBV7-2 CASSEVDRGAGGYTF
TRBJ1-2 TRBV2 CASSTGTGPNYGYTF
TRBJ2-7 TRBV19 CASSTYSRSYEQYF
TRBJ2-1 TRBV14 CASSQEFRDRDYNEQFF
TRBJ2-7 TRBV6-5 CASGWVPGSANEQYF
TRBJ1-2 TRBV7-2 CASSLRQGQGNGYTF
TRBJ1-1 TRBV29-1 CSVRTALVNTEAFF
TRBJ2-7 TRBV18 CASSRDRGPSASYEQYF
TRBJ2-7 TRBV5-1 CASSRGLAEYEQYF
TRBJ1-1 TRBV19 CASRHLAANTEAFF
TRBJ2-1 TRBV27 CASSPFGGAGYNEQFF
TRBJ2-5 TRBV14 CASSHLGLRSSGVETQYF
TRBJ2-1 TRBV7-7 CASSFIAGSNEQFF
TRBJ2-5 TRBV5-1 CASSLETGGAETQYF
TRBJ1-4 TRBV7-2 CASSPGTGGSEIEKLFF
TRBJ1-2 TRBV19 CASVQGNYGYTF
TRBJ1-1 TRBV5-6 CASSPTGLNTEAFF
TRBJ2-5 TRBV18 CASRRSLAGDAETQYF
TRBJ2-7 TRBV5-4 CASSTTSGSYEQYF
TRBJ2-1 TRBV29-1 CSQGSGNEQFF
TRBJ2-1 TRBV7-3 CASSSAPTLAGPGNEQFF
TRBJ2-5 TRBV11-2 CASSLRGRVQETQYF
TRBJ1-4 TRBV4-2 CASSQDRVATNEKLFF
TRBJ1-3 TRBV18 CASSPSIKTGGGNTIYF
TRBJ2-3 TRBV6-5 CASRPRQGGTQYF
TRBJ2-1 TRBV7-3 CASSLTLADNEQFF
TRBJ2-7 TRBV7-2 CASSLGQASYEQYF
TRBJ1-3 TRBV7-2 CASSWATLSSGNTIYF
TRBJ2-1 TRBV7-3 CASSFGQYNEQFF
TRBJ1-1 TRBV6-5 CASSYSTGGGTEAFF
TRBJ1-2 TRBV15 CATSGGQGHYGYTF
TRBJ2-5 TRBV11-2 CASSPGATETQYF
TRBJ2-2 TRBV12-5 CASGFRPSGRNTGELFF
TRBJ2-5 TRBV11-3 CASSGRQGRETQYF
TRBJ2-7 TRBV7-3 CASSLGPTGSDEQYF
TRBJ2-7 TRBV19 CASSMRTGGPGEEQYF
TRBJ2-7 TRBV6-5 CASGSGGDAYEQYF
TRBJ2-3 TRBV7-3 CASSLSLSDTQYF
TRBJ2-2 TRBV5-4 CASSLDGLNGELFF
TRBJ1-6 TRBV5-1 CASSLEGTYRGNSPLHF
TRBJ2-7 TRBV18 CASSPSRVADLAPYF
TRBJ1-2 TRBV7-8 CASSPTGERSSYGYTF
TRBJ2-2 TRBV15 CATSRGARGRTGELFF
TRBJ2-1 TRBV5-1 CASSGGGAINEQFF
TRBJ1-5 TRBV28 CASSSSNTKPSNQPQHF
TRBJ2-7 TRBV10-1 CASSESIAGAPYEQYF
TRBJ2-5 TRBV7-3 CASSLTRDRGSETQYF
TRBJ2-2 TRBV5-1 CASSSRAANTGELFF
TRBJ2-5 TRBV7-7 CASSPRTGEETQYF